These 21 T cell receptor beta chains originate from one sample sequenced in a study of response to subunit inactivated influenza vaccine. MiXCR, applied by TCRdb to the RT-PCR reads, yields one record per CDR3 protein. The sample includes 500,000 to 650,000 distinct CDR3 sequences, approximately 7.1% of them seen just once. The sample consisted of PBMCs from blood, taken about 23 months after vaccination. Every receptor here comes from a man in his fifties or sixties who received an inactivated influenza vaccine.

This clonotype appeared many times. The CDR3 bases are TGTGCCAGCAGTAGGGACTCCTACGCCGGGGAGCTGTTTTTT. It yields the protein CASSRDSYAGELFF. The chain links TRBV12-3 or TRBV12-4 to TRBJ2-2; tentatively, D is TRBD2 (6 bases). The V gene lost 5 bases and the J gene lost 6 bases, with 13 bases spanning the gap. This CDR3 contains 14 residues.

This clonotype was picked up a small number of times. The chain links TRBV19 to TRBJ2-7; tentative D call: TRBD2 (5 bases). V lost 5 bases and J lost 3, with 8 bases in between. CDR1 LNHDA and CDR2 SQIVND come from the germline V gene (reference sequence). The CDR3 is 12 amino acids. This chain's CDR3 is CASSFGNYEQYF. In nucleotides, the CDR3 is TGTGCCAGTAGTTTCGGGAACTACGAGCAGTACTTC.

The chain is built from TRBV28 and TRBJ2-3, with D hard to call. Trimming left V 3 bases short and J 5 bases short, with 18 bases between. CDR3 length: 16 amino acids. The germline gives CDR1 MDHEN, CDR2 SYDVKM. This CDR3 reads CASSFLYGGTLDTQYF. The CDR3 nucleotides read TGTGCCAGCAGTTTTTTGTACGGCGGAACCCTAGATACGCAGTATTTT.

This clonotype has a count of ten or more. J is TRBJ1-1 and V is TRBV5-5, with unresolved D. The CDR3 runs to 14 residues. Germline lookup yields CDR1 SGHKS and CDR2 YYEKEE (reference sequence). V was pared by 2 bases and J by 3 bases, with 11 bases between. CDR3 loop: CASSFGVEHTEAFF. The CDR3 DNA reads TGTGCCAGCAGCTTTGGCGTCGAGCACACTGAAGCTTTCTTT. Full variable domain (missing parts from reference TRBV5-5 and TRBJ1-1): DAGVTQSPTHLIKTRGQQVTLRCSPISGHKSVSWYQQVLGQGPQFIFQYYEKEERGRGNFPDRFSARQFPNYSSELNVNALLLGDSALYLCASSFGVEHTEAFFGQGTRLTVV.

This clonotype was seen a handful of times. The CDR3 sequence is CASSTSRIEQFF. CDR3 nucleotides: TGTGCCAGCAGTACTTCTAGAATTGAGCAGTTCTTC. The rearrangement joins TRBV28 to TRBJ2-1; no reliable D call. The germline V gene has CDR1 MDHEN and CDR2 SYDVKM. V gave up 5 bases and J gave up 9 bases, with 11 bases separating them. This CDR3 region has 12 residues.

This clonotype appeared a few times. The CDR3 loop is CASKLGDSMNTEAFF. CDR3 sequence (DNA): TGCGCCAGTAAACTAGGGGACAGCATGAACACTGAAGCTTTCTTT. The gene calls are TRBV5-1 and TRBJ1-1, with 7 positions matching TRBD1. Germline V lookup: CDR1 SGHRS, CDR2 YFSETQ. V shed 8 bases and J 0 bases; nucleotides not matched to a gene: 10. This CDR3 spans 15 amino acids.

V usage is TRBV4-3 and J usage is TRBJ2-5; perhaps TRBD1 as D (6 bases). The CDR3 spans 20 residues. CDR1 LGHNA and CDR2 YSLEER come from the germline V gene. V shed 0 bases and J shed 2 bases, with 25 bases lying between them. CDR3 DNA: TGCGCCAGCAGCCAAGAGTATGTAATTACGCCTGAGGGGGTTCAAGAGACCCAGTACTTC. Amino acid sequence: CASSQEYVITPEGVQETQYF.

This clonotype turned up a few times. The chain couples TRBV18 to TRBJ2-2; TRBD1 or TRBD2 may be the D gene (5 bases each). The CDR3 has 15 residues. CDR1 is KGHSH, CDR2 LQKENI, per germline. V dropped 5 bases and J dropped 1 base, with 11 bases sitting between them. In nucleotides, the CDR3 is TGTGCCAGCTCAACCGGGACGGAGAACACCGGGGAGCTGTTTTTT. Amino acids: CASSTGTENTGELFF.

This clonotype was detected many times. The chain carries TRBV4-2 and TRBJ2-2, with 7 bases identical to TRBD1. With 1 base clipped from V and 4 bases from J, the junction kept 0 bases outside the gene matches. Germline-derived CDR1 and CDR2 are LGHNA and YNFKEQ. This CDR3 has 14 residues. Here the CDR3 DNA reads TGTGCCAGCAGCCAAGGACAGGGCACCGGGGAGCTGTTTTTT. Amino acid sequence: CASSQGQGTGELFF.

The table lists this clonotype with many counts. This chain joins TRBV6-4 and TRBJ2-2; D might be TRBD1 (5 bases). Trimming took off 0 bases at V and 6 bases at J, with 8 bases between the two ends. CDR1 and CDR2 (germline): MRHNA, SNTAGT. The CDR3 sequence is 14 residues long. Here the CDR3 reads CASSDSIRAGELFF. The CDR3 DNA reads as TGTGCCAGCAGTGACTCGATCAGGGCCGGGGAGCTGTTTTTT.

The gene calls are TRBV18 and TRBJ1-5; D perhaps matches TRBD1 (5 bases). The length of the CDR3 is 15 residues. Germline V gives CDR1 KGHSH, CDR2 LQKENI. The germline V and J ends were trimmed by 3 bases and 2 bases, with 11 bases remaining between them. This chain's CDR3 is CASSPGPRGNQPQHF. CDR3 DNA sequence: TGTGCCAGCTCACCGGGGCCTAGGGGCAATCAGCCCCAGCATTTT. The full variable domain, in which reference TRBV18 and TRBJ1-5 provide the parts outside the CDR3, is NAGVMQNPRHLVRRRGQEARLRCSPMKGHSHVYWYRQLPEEGLKFMVYLQKENIIDESGMPKERFSAEFPKEGPSILRIQQVVRGDSAAYFCASSPGPRGNQPQHFGDGTRLSIL.

The chain uses TRBV24-1 and TRBJ2-2; no clear D gene. The V end was cut by 3 bases, the J end by 3 bases, with 13 bases between. This CDR3 is built from 16 residues. From germline, CDR1 is KGHDR and CDR2 SFDVKD. The DNA of the CDR3 is TGTGCCACCAGTGATCCGAGAAGGTTTGACACCGGGGAGCTGTTTTTT. Encoded protein: CATSDPRRFDTGELFF.

This clonotype appeared many times. V usage is TRBV20-1 and J usage is TRBJ2-5; a weak D match, TRBD1 (5 bases). CDR3 size: 13 residues. V shed 5 bases and J shed 5 bases, with 15 bases lying between them. In germline, CDR1 is DFQATT, CDR2 SNEGSKA (reference sequence). The CDR3 nucleotides are TGCAGTGCTCGCGCGGACAATTCGGAGACCCAGTACTTC. It translates to CSARADNSETQYF.

This clonotype was seen at least ten times. V usage is TRBV12-3 or TRBV12-4 and J usage is TRBJ2-2; D remains unclear. CDR3 length: 12 residues. V lost 5 bases and J lost 7, with 8 bases in between. The CDR3 DNA reads TGTGCCAGCAGTCTGAGTGGCGGGGAGCTGTTTTTT. Encoded protein: CASSLSGGELFF.

This clonotype was observed at least ten times. The rearrangement links TRBV5-1 to TRBJ2-7; 7 bases align to TRBD1. The CDR3 has 14 amino acids. V was pared by 5 bases and J by 5 bases, with 10 bases of the junction left unmatched. From germline, CDR1 is SGHRS and CDR2 YFSETQ. DNA for the CDR3: TGCGCCAGCAGATACCAGGGGGAGAACGACGAGCAGTACTTC. It encodes CASRYQGENDEQYF.

This clonotype has at least ten counts. V and J are TRBV6-1 and TRBJ2-7; D might be TRBD2 (5 bases). CDR1 and CDR2 from the germline V gene are MNHNS and SASEGT. V gave up 8 bases and J gave up 0 bases, with 11 bases separating them. The CDR3 runs 13 residues. CDR3 residues: CASARGLSYEQYF. The DNA for the CDR3 is TGTGCCAGCGCCCGTGGACTCTCCTACGAGCAGTACTTC.

This clonotype has just a few counts. This rearrangement joins TRBV7-8 to TRBJ2-1, with 14 positions matching TRBD2. Germline V gene sequence: CDR1 SGHVS, CDR2 FQNEAQ. V dropped 4 bases and J dropped 10; count of bases not matched to a gene: 6. The CDR3 loop spans 15 amino acids. The CDR3 nucleotides are TGTGCCAGCAGCTCGGGACTAGCGGGAGAAGGCGAGCAGTTCTTC. This encodes CASSSGLAGEGEQFF.

This clonotype came up a few times. This chain links TRBV12-3 or TRBV12-4 with TRBJ2-3; D could derive from TRBD1 or TRBD2 (5 bases each). This CDR3 contains 16 residues. The V gene lost 5 bases and the J gene lost 3 bases, with 18 bases spanning the gap. The CDR3 DNA is TGTGCCAGCAGTCCCGCCGGGACGGTGGATACAGATACGCAGTATTTT. It is translated as CASSPAGTVDTDTQYF.

A few counts support this clonotype. The genes are TRBV12-3 or TRBV12-4 and TRBJ2-1; 8 bases fit TRBD2. This CDR3 is 14 amino acids long. J was trimmed by 5 bases and V by 6 bases; bases with no gene match: 6. The CDR3 nucleotides read TGTGCCAGCAGACGCACTAGCGGCAACAATGAGCAGTTCTTC. It codes for CASRRTSGNNEQFF.

The V call is TRBV9, the J call TRBJ2-1; D is ambiguous. This CDR3 contains 15 residues. Trimming pared 0 bases from V and 6 bases from J, leaving 13 bases between. The V gene's germline CDR1 is SGDLS and CDR2 YYNGEE. CDR3 nucleotide sequence: TGTGCCAGCAGCGTAGGGGGATTCCCGGGCAATGAGCAGTTCTTC. This encodes CASSVGGFPGNEQFF.

This clonotype has a handful of counts. This chain uses TRBV5-1 with TRBJ2-1; D may be TRBD1 or TRBD2 (5 bases each). V was trimmed by 0 bases and J by 0 bases, leaving 10 bases between them. Germline CDR1 SGHRS, CDR2 YFSETQ. The CDR3 covers 16 residues. CDR3 nucleotides: TGCGCCAGCAGCTTGGGAGGGGCTAGCTCCTACAATGAGCAGTTCTTC. Its protein product is CASSLGGASSYNEQFF.